This paragraph reports one T cell receptor beta chain. This entry belongs to a study of T cell changes during pregnancy in multiple sclerosis. V shed 2 bases, J shed 4 bases, and the junction held 2 bases outside the gene matches. Germline CDR1 reads MNHEY; CDR2 reads SVGAGI. The CDR3 sequence is 13 residues long. Profiling relied on immunoSEQ multiplex PCR, and the TCRdb table lists in-frame clones only, not all of them. The profile shows around 96,000 clones, just under 95% of them singletons. The input for sequencing was peripheral blood, taken in the first trimester of pregnancy. The rearrangement uses TRBV6-5 and TRBJ2-7; TRBD1 matches at 7 bases. The origin of this receptor is a female donor with multiple sclerosis, enrolled in a pregnancy study. Here the CDR3 reads CASSYPGQYEQYF. The CDR3 DNA reads TGTGCCAGCAGTTACCCGGGACAGTACGAGCAGTACTTC.